This entry concerns a single T cell receptor (beta chain). Antigen unknown. The data stem from a study of beta chain features in type 1 diabetes. The wider study: Examined across all samples were about 110,000,000 sorted cells.

Study outcomes and limitations: Reads derived from cDNA could over-represent cells showing high TCR expression. There was no resolution here of whether HLA type influences TCRB rearrangement. Patients showed naive, central memory and Treg TCRB repertoires that appeared more similar than those of healthy donors. TCRB CDR3 length was moderately but significantly reduced in all four CD4+ subsets of Type 1 diabetes patients.

The whole isolated RNA underwent reverse transcription, so sequencing captured expressed TCRB transcripts. Profiled with immunoSEQ multiplex PCR; TCRdb holds only in-frame clones, not every one. This sample has 300,000 or so clones, with more than 13% found just once. The receptor's source is a man aged 30 to 45 with type 1 diabetes. What was sequenced was naive CD4+ T cells from blood.

CDR3 coding DNA: TGTGCCAGCAGCAAATTACAGGAAAAACTGTTTTTT. As protein: CASSKLQEKLFF. The genes are TRBV7-9 and TRBJ1-4; unclear D gene. Between the trimmed V and J ends, which lost 5 bases and 8 bases, there was a span of 9 bases. The length of the CDR3 is 12 residues. CDR1 SEHNR and CDR2 FQNEAQ come from the germline V gene (reference sequence). Variable domain in full (rest from reference TRBV7-9 and TRBJ1-4): DTGVSQNPRHKITKRGQNVTFRCDPISEHNRLYWYRQTLGQGPEFLTYFQNEAQLEKSRLLSDRFSAERPKGSFSTLEIQRTEQGDSAMYLCASSKLQEKLFFGSGTQLSVL.